This entry is about one TCR beta chain. Its antigen is not known. This specimen comes from a study of naive and memory T cell subsets. Study-level results: Each distinct alpha or beta sequence counts as one clonotype. The power law exponent of TCR abundance differed between naive and memory cells.

V lost 0 bases and J 1 base, leaving 6 bases between the germline ends. CDR3 length: 14 amino acids. Germline assignment: CDR1 LNHNV and CDR2 YYDKDF (reference sequence). Both TRBC1 and TRBC2 were covered by a beta constant-region primer of two equimolar oligonucleotides. The ligated cDNA underwent four PCR rounds using SP2 and nested alpha and beta constant-region primers. Ligation attached a single-stranded oligonucleotide with a 12-nucleotide UMI and the SP2 primer to the cDNA 3' end. Using its own MiXCR run on the UMI-ligation and nested PCR reads, TCRdb lists one record per CDR3 protein. The data show 80,000 or so distinct CDR3 sequences, roughly 9.3% seen once.

What was sequenced was naive CD8+ T cells from blood. The gene calls are TRBV15 and TRBJ1-1, with D uncertain. The sequence was collected from a human donor in good health. The CDR3 nucleotides are TGTGCCACCAGCAGAGAGGGTAAGAACACTGAAGCTTTCTTT. Its translation is CATSREGKNTEAFF.